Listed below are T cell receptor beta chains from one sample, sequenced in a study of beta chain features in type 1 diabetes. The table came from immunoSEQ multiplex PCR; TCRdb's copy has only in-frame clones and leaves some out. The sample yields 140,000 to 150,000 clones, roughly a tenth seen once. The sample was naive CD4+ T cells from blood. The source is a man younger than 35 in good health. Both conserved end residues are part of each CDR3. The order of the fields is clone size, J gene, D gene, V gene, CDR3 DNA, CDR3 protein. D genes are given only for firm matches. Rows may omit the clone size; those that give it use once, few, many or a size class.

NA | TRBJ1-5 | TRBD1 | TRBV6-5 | TGTGCCAGCAGGACAGGGGGCATCAATCAGCCCCAGCATTTT | CASRTGGINQPQHF
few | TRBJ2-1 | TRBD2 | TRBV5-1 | TGCGCCAGCAGCTTGTCACTAGCGAGTATGTATGAGCAGTTCTTC | CASSLSLASMYEQFF
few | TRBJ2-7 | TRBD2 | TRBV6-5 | TGTGCCAGCAGTAGGCGGGGGACCTCCTACGAGCAGTACTTC | CASSRRGTSYEQYF
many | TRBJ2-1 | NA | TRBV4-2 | TGTGCCAGCAGCCAAGAGGCGGAAGTACTTTACAATGAGCAGTTCTTC | CASSQEAEVLYNEQFF
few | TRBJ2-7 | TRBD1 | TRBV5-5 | TGTGCCAGCAGCGGGGGGACAGGCTTCTACGAGCAGTACTTC | CASSGGTGFYEQYF
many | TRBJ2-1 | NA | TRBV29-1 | TGCAGCGTTGAGTCCCGGGGTGAGCAGTTCTTC | CSVESRGEQFF
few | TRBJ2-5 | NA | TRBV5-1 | TGCGCCAGCAGCTTGGCCGTTCAGGGGTACGGAGAGACCCAGTACTTC | CASSLAVQGYGETQYF
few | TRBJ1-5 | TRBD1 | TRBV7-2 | TGTGCCAGCAGCCTCCTTTCCGGACAGGGTGGGCCCCAGCATTTT | CASSLLSGQGGPQHF
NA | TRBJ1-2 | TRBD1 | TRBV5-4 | TGTGCCAGCAGCCGGGATGGACAGGTAGGCCGTGGCTACACCTTC | CASSRDGQVGRGYTF
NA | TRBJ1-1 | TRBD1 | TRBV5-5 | TGTGCCAGCAGCTTGTGGCCCGACAGGGAAAACACTGAAGCTTTCTTT | CASSLWPDRENTEAFF
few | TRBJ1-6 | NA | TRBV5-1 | TGCGCCAGCAGCTTGCGTGAGAACTATAATTCACCCCTCCACTTT | CASSLRENYNSPLHF
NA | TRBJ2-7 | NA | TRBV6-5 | TGTGCCAGCAGTTACTCGAGCGCCGACGGCTACGAGCAGTACTTC | CASSYSSADGYEQYF
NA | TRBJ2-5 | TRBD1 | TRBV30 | TGTGCCTGGGGGAGGACAGGGGTATACCAAGAGACCCAGTACTTC | CAWGRTGVYQETQYF
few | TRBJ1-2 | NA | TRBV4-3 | TGCGCCAGCAGCCAAGTGGGGGCTACTTATGGCTACACCTTC | CASSQVGATYGYTF
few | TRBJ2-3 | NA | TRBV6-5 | TGTGCCAGCAAAGAACCGGGCACAGATACGCAGTATTTT | CASKEPGTDTQYF
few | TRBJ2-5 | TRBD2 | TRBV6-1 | TGTGCCAGCAGTGAAGCGCTGGCAGGAGCACCCGGGGGGGCAGCCGAGACCCAGTACTTC | CASSEALAGAPGGAAETQYF
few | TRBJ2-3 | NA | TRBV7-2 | TGTGCCAGCAGCTTAGTAGTTGTTGGCACAGATACGCAGTATTTT | CASSLVVVGTDTQYF
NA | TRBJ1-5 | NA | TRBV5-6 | TGTGCCAGCAGCTTCAGAACCGACAATCAGCCCCAGCATTTT | CASSFRTDNQPQHF
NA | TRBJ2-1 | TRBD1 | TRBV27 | TGTGCCAGCAGCCTGGACAGGGGAGGGTACAATGAGCAGTTCTTC | CASSLDRGGYNEQFF
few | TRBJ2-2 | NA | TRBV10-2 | TGCGCCAGCAAATCAGGACAGAACACCGGGGAGCTGTTTTTT | CASKSGQNTGELFF
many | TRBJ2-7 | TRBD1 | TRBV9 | TGTGCCAGCAGCCCCGACAGGGATTACGAGCAGTACTTC | CASSPDRDYEQYF
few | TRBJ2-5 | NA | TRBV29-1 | TGCAGCGGGGGCTTCCAAGAGACCCAGTACTTC | CSGGFQETQYF
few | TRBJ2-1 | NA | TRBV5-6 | TGTGCCAGCAGCTTGGGGTTGGGGGAGGTCTACAATGAGCAGTTCTTC | CASSLGLGEVYNEQFF
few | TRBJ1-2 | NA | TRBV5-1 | TGCGCCAGCAGCAGTACAGGGTCGGGTTCTTGGGGCTACACCTTC | CASSSTGSGSWGYTF
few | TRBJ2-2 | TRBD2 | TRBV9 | TGTGCCAGCAGCGTACGTACTAGCGGGGTACACACCGGGGAGCTGTTTTTT | CASSVRTSGVHTGELFF
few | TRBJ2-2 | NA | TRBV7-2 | TGTGCCAGCAGCTCCCCCGCGACCGCGGTCGGCACCGGGGAGCTGTTTTTT | CASSSPATAVGTGELFF
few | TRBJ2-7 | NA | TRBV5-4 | TGTGCCAGCAGCTTGGCCAAGAGCTCCTACGAGCAGTACTTC | CASSLAKSSYEQYF
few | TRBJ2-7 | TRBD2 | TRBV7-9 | TGTGCCAGCAGCTCTAGCGGGGGGAGCTACGAGCAGTACTTC | CASSSSGGSYEQYF
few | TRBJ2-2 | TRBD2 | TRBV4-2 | TGTGCCAGCAGGAGGAGGCCGGGACTAGCGGGGGGGAACACCGGGGAGCTGTTTTTT | CASRRRPGLAGGNTGELFF
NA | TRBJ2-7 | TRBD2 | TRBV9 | TGTGCCAGCACGGAACTAGCGGGGGAGTCCTACGAGCAGTACTTC | CASTELAGESYEQYF
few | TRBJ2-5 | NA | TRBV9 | TGTGCCAGCAGCGGGGTAGGACTGGGATACCAGACCCAGTACTTC | CASSGVGLGYQTQYF
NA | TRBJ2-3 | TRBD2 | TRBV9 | TGTGCCAGCAGCGTAGGGCTAGCGGGTAACACAGATACGCAGTATTTT | CASSVGLAGNTDTQYF
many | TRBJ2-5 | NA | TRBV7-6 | TGTGCCAGCAGCCACTCTTTGGAGACCCAGTACTTC | CASSHSLETQYF
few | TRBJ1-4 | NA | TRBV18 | TGTGCCAGCTCACTTCAGACAGGCCGGGCGGGTGAAAAACTGTTTTTT | CASSLQTGRAGEKLFF
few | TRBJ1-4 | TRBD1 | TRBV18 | TGTGCCAGCTCACGGGACCACGGACAGGGGGCAACTAATGAAAAACTGTTTTTT | CASSRDHGQGATNEKLFF
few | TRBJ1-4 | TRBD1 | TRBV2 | TGTGCCAGCAGTGAAGAGGACAGGTCAGGGGAAAAACTGTTTTTT | CASSEEDRSGEKLFF
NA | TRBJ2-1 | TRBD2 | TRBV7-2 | TGTGCCAGCAGCTTAGGAGCGGGGGAGCAGTTCTTC | CASSLGAGEQFF
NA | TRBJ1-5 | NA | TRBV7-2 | TGTGCCAGCAGCACAGGGACACGCGGTCAGCCCCAGCATTTT | CASSTGTRGQPQHF
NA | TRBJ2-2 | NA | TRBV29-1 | TGCAGCTCAGACAGCCCGAACACCGGGGAGCTGTTTTTT | CSSDSPNTGELFF
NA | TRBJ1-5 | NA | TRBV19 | TGTGCCAGTAGTATCGGAGGGGTAAGTGGCAATCAGCCCCAGCATTTT | CASSIGGVSGNQPQHF
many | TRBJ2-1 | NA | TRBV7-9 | TGTGCCAGCAGCCCGAGACGGGGTGGGAATGAGCAGTTCTTC | CASSPRRGGNEQFF